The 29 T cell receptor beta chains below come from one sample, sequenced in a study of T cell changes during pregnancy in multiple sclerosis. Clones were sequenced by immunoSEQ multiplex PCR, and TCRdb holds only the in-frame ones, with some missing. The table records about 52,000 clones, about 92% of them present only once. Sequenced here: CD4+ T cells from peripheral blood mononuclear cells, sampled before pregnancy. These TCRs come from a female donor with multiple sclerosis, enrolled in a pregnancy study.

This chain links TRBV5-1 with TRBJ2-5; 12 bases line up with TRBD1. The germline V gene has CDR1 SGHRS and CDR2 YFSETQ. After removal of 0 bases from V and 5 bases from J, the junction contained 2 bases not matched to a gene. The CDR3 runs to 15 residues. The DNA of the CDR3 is TGCGCCAGCAGCTTGGAGGGACAGGGGGCCGAGACCCAGTACTTC. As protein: CASSLEGQGAETQYF.

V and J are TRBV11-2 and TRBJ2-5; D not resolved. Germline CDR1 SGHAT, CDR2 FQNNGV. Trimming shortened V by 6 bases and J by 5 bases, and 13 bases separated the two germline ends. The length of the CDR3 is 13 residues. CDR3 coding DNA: TGTGCCAGCAGGGGCCCAGTAAAGGAGACCCAGTACTTC. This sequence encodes CASRGPVKETQYF. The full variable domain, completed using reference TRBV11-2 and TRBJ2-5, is EAGVAQSPRYKIIEKRQSVAFWCNPISGHATLYWYQQILGQGPKLLIQFQNNGVVDDSQLPKDRFSAERLKGVDSTLKIQPAKLEDSAVYLCASRGPVKETQYFGPGTRLLVL.

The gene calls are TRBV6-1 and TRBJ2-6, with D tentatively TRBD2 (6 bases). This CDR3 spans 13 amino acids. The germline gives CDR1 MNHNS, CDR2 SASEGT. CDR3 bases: TGTGCTTGCCGGGGGTCTGGGGCCAACGTCCTGACTTTC. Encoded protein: CACRGSGANVLTF.

The CDR3 sequence: CASSLLPGTGREKLFF. The CDR3, as DNA: TGTGCCAGCAGCTTACTACCCGGGACAGGCCGTGAAAAACTGTTTTTT. This chain links TRBV7-2 with TRBJ1-4; 8 positions agree with TRBD1. Per germline, CDR1 SGHTA and CDR2 FQGNSA. The CDR3 has 16 residues. V lost 2 bases to trimming and J lost 7 bases; unmatched junction nucleotides: 9.

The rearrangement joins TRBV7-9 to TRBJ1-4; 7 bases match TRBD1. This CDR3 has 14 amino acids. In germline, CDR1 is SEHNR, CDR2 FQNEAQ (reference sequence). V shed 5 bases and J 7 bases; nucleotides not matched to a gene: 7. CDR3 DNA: TGTGCCAGCAGCCTAACCACAGGGGCTGAAAAACTGTTTTTT. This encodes CASSLTTGAEKLFF.

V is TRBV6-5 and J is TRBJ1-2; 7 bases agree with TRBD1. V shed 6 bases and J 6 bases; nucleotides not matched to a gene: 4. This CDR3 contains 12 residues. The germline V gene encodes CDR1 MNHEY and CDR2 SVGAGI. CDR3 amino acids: CASRTGPHGYTF. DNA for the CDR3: TGTGCCAGCAGGACAGGGCCCCATGGCTACACCTTC.

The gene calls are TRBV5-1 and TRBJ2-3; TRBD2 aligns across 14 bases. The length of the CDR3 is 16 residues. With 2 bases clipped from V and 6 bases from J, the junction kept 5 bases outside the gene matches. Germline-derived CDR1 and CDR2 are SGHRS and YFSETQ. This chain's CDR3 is CASSLRGLAGVDTQYF. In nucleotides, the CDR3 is TGCGCCAGCAGCTTAAGGGGACTAGCGGGAGTGGATACGCAGTATTTT.

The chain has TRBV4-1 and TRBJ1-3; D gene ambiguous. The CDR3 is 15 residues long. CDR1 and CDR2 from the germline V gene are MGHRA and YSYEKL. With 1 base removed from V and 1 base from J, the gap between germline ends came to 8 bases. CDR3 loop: CASSQVLSSGNTIYF. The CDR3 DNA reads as TGCGCCAGCAGCCAAGTCTTGAGTTCTGGAAACACCATATATTTT.

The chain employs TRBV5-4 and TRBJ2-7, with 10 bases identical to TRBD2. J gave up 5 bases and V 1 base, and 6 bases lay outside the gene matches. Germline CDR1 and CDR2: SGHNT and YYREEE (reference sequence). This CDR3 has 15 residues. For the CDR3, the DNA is TGTGCCAGCAGCTTGCCTAGCGGGAGACTTAACGAGCAGTACTTC. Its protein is CASSLPSGRLNEQYF.

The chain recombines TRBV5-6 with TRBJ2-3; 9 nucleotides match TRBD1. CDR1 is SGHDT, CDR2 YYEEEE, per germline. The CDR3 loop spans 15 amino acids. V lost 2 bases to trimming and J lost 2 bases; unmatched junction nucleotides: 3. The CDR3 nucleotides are TGTGCCAGCAGCTTCGGGACAGGGTACACAGATACGCAGTATTTT. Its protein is CASSFGTGYTDTQYF.

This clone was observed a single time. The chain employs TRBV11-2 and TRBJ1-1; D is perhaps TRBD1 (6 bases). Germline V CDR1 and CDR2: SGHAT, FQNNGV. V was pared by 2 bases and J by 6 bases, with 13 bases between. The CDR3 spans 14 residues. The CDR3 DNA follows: TGTGCCAGCAGCTTAACTCTCGGGGGGCCTGAAGCTTTCTTT. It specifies CASSLTLGGPEAFF.

This CDR3 is CASSPGLAGTGELFF. The CDR3 bases are TGTGCCAGCAGCCCAGGACTAGCGGGAACCGGGGAGCTGTTTTTT. The chain combines TRBV28 with TRBJ2-2; 12 nucleotides line up with TRBD2. The trim removed 6 bases at V and 5 bases at J, leaving 4 bases unmatched. The CDR3 covers 15 residues. Germline loops: CDR1 MDHEN, CDR2 SYDVKM. Full variable domain (rest looked up from reference TRBV28 and TRBJ2-2): DVKVTQSSRYLVKRTGEKVFLECVQDMDHENMFWYRQDPGLGLRLIYFSYDVKMKEKGDIPEGYSVSREKKERFSLILESASTNQTSMYLCASSPGLAGTGELFFGEGSRLTVL.

The CDR3 nucleotides read TGTGCCAGCAGTTCTAGGCGGACAGGGCTGACCTACGAGCAGTACTTC. It codes for CASSSRRTGLTYEQYF. The chain has TRBV27 and TRBJ2-7; 8 bases match TRBD1. Trimming removed 4 bases from V and 2 bases from J; junction bases left unmatched: 10. Germline CDR1 MNHEY, CDR2 SMNVEV (reference sequence). The CDR3 has 16 amino acids.

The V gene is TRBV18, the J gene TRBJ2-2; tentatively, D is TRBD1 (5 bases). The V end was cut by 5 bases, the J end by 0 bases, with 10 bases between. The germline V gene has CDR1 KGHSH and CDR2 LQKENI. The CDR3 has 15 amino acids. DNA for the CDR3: TGTGCCAGCTCAGTACAGGTCGCGAACACCGGGGAGCTGTTTTTT. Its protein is CASSVQVANTGELFF.

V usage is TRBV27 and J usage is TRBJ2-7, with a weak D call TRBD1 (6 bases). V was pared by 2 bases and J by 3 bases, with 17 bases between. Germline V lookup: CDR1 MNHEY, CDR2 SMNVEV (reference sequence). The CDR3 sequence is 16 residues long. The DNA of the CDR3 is TGTGCCAGCAGTTTAAGGGGGAATACAGGGAACTACGAGCAGTACTTC. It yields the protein CASSLRGNTGNYEQYF.

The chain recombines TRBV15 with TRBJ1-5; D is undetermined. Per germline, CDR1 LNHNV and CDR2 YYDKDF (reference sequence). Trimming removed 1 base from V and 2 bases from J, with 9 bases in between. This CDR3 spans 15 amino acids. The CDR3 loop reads CATSRVQGGNQPQHF. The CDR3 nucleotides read TGTGCCACCAGCAGAGTCCAAGGAGGCAATCAGCCCCAGCATTTT.

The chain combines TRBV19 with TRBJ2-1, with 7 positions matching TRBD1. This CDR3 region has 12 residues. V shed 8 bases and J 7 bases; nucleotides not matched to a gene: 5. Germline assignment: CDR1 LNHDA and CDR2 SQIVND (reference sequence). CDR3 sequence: CASGRGWNEQFF. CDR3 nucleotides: TGTGCCAGTGGCAGGGGGTGGAATGAGCAGTTCTTC.

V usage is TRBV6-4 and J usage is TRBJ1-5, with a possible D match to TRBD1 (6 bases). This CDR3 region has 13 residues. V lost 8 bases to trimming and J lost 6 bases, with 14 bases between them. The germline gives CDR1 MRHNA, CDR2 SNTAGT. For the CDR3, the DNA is TGTGCCAGCTCCAGGGAGGGGGGTCAGCCCCAGCATTTT. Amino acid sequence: CASSREGGQPQHF.

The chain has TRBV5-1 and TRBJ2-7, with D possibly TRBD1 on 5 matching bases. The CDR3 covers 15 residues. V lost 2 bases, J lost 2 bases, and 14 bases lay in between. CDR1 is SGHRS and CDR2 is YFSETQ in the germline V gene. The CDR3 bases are TGCGCCAGCAGCTTAGGGGCTAGTGAGACCTACGAGCAGTACTTC. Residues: CASSLGASETYEQYF.

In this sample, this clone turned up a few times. CDR3 sequence: CASSDPGRGSTEAFF. The CDR3 DNA follows: TGTGCCAGCAGTGACCCCGGCAGGGGGAGCACTGAAGCTTTCTTT. The V gene is TRBV25-1, the J gene TRBJ1-1, with TRBD1 matching 7 bases. From germline, CDR1 is MGHDK and CDR2 SYGVNS. The V segment lost 3 bases and the J segment 4 bases; nucleotides outside the gene matches: 8. CDR3 size: 15 residues. Full variable domain (remainder filled in from reference TRBV25-1 and TRBJ1-1): EADIYQTPRYLVIGTGKKITLECSQTMGHDKMYWYQQDPGMELHLIHYSYGVNSTEKGDLSSESTVSRIRTEHFPLTLESARPSHTSQYLCASSDPGRGSTEAFFGQGTRLTVV.

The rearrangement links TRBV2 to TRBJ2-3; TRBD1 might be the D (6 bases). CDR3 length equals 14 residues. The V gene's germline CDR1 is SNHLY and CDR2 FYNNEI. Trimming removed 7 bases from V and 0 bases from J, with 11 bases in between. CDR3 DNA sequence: TGTGCCAGCAAAAAGGACAGAAGCACAGATACGCAGTATTTT. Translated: CASKKDRSTDTQYF.

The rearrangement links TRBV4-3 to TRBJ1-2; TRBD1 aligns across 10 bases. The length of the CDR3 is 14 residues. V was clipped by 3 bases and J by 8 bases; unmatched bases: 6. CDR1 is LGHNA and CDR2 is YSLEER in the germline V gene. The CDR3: CASSHDRGLGGYTF. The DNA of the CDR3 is TGCGCCAGCAGCCATGACAGGGGGCTGGGGGGCTACACCTTC.

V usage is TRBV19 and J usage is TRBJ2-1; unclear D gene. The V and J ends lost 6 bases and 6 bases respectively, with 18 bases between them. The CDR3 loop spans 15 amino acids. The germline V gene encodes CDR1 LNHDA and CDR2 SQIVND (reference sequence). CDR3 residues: CASSPLPVTSNEQFF. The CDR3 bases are TGTGCCAGTAGCCCGCTGCCTGTAACATCCAATGAGCAGTTCTTC.

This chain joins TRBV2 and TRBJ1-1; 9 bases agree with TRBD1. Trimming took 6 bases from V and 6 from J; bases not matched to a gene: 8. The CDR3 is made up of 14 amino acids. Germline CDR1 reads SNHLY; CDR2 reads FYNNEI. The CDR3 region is CASRAGTGTSEAFF. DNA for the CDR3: TGTGCCAGCAGGGCCGGGACAGGGACATCTGAAGCTTTCTTT. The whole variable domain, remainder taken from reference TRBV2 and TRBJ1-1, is EPEVTQTPSHQVTQMGQEVILRCVPISNHLYFYWYRQILGQKVEFLVSFYNNEISEKSEIFDDQFSVERPDGSNFTLKIRSTKLEDSAMYFCASRAGTGTSEAFFGQGTRLTVV.

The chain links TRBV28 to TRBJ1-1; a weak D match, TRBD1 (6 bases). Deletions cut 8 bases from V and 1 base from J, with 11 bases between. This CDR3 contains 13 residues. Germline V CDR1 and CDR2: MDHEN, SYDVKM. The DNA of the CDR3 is TGTGCCAGCCTGCGGACAGCGAACACTGAAGCTTTCTTT. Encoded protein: CASLRTANTEAFF.

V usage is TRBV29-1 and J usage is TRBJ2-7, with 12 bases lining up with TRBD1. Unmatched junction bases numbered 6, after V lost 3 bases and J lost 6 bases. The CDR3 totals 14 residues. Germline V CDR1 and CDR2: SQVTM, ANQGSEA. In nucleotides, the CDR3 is TGCAGCGTTGAGGATGGGGACAGGGGGCGCGAGCAGTACTTC. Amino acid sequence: CSVEDGDRGREQYF.

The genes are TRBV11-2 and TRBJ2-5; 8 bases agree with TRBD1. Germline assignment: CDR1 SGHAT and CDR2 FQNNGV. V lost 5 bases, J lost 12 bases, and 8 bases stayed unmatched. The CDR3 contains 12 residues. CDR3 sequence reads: CASSLDRVIEYF. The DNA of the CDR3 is TGTGCCAGCAGCCTGGACAGGGTCATAGAGTACTTC.

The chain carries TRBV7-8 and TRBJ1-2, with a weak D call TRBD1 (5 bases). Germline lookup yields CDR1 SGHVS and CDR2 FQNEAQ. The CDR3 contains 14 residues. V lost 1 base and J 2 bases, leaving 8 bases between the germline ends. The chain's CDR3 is CASSLVRGNYGYTF. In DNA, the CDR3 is TGTGCCAGCAGCTTAGTTCGGGGGAACTATGGCTACACCTTC.

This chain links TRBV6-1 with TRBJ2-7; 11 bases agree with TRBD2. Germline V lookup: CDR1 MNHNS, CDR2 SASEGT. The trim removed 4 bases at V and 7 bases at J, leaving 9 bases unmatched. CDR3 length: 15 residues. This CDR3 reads CASSGLAGGPSEQYF. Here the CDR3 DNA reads TGTGCCAGCAGTGGCTTAGCGGGAGGGCCCTCGGAGCAGTACTTC.